Listed below are T cell receptor beta chains from one sample, sequenced in a study of CD8 T cells in ankylosing spondylitis. TCRdb redid the calling of the 5' RACE reads with MiXCR, one entry per CDR3 protein. The sample carries around 490,000 distinct CDR3 sequences, about 5.2% recorded once. Sequencing input: blood, either unsorted or a sorted T cell fraction (not recorded which). The origin of the receptors is a male donor with ankylosing spondylitis. Both conserved end residues are part of each CDR3. D genes are given only for firm matches. Only part of the rows carry a size: once, few, many, or a class if the clone is expanded.

abundance	v_gene	d_gene	j_gene	len	CDR3nt	CDR3aa
many	TRBV20-1	NA	TRBJ2-7	14	TGCAGTGCTGGCAACAGCGCTAGAACCTACGAGCAGTACTTC	CSAGNSARTYEQYF
many	TRBV6-2/TRBV6-3	NA	TRBJ2-5	14	TGTGCCAGCAGTTACTCTAAAGGGCGGGAGACCCAGTACTTC	CASSYSKGRETQYF
many	TRBV5-6	NA	TRBJ2-7	16	TGTGCCAGCAGCCCCTGGGGCGGAGTCAGCTCCTACGAGCAGTACTTC	CASSPWGGVSSYEQYF
many	TRBV7-9	NA	TRBJ2-7	13	TGTGCCAGCAGCTCCGGCTTGTCGTACGAGCAGTACTTC	CASSSGLSYEQYF
many	TRBV4-2	NA	TRBJ2-5	16	TGTGCCAGCAGCCAAGATCAGGGTAGAGGGGGGGAGACCCAGTACTTC	CASSQDQGRGGETQYF
many	TRBV9	TRBD2	TRBJ2-5	14	TGTGCCAGCAGCGTAGACCGGGGGGAAGAGACCCAGTACTTC	CASSVDRGEETQYF
many	TRBV20-1	NA	TRBJ1-2	16	TGCAGTGCTAGAGAACCCCCGGGACGGATTAACTATGGCTACACCTTC	CSAREPPGRINYGYTF
many	TRBV7-9	NA	TRBJ1-2	15	TGTGCCAGCAGCACATCGACAGAGCCTAACTATGGCTACACCTTC	CASSTSTEPNYGYTF
many	TRBV7-2	NA	TRBJ1-1	12	TGTGCCAGCAGCTTAGCCGGACAACGAGCTTTCTTT	CASSLAGQRAFF
many	TRBV11-1	NA	TRBJ2-1	14	TGTGCCAGCAGCTTAACGCGGTCCCACAATGAGCAGTTCTTC	CASSLTRSHNEQFF
once	TRBV7-7	NA	TRBJ2-1	14	TGTGCTAGCAGCTTAGCAGGCGGGGACAATGAGCAGTTCTTC	CASSLAGGDNEQFF
NA	TRBV7-3	NA	TRBJ2-3	14	TGTGCCAGCAGCTTAATCGGGGCAGGGCATACGCAGTATTTT	CASSLIGAGHTQYF
NA	TRBV20-1	TRBD1	TRBJ1-5	15	TGCAGTGCTAGGCCCCGGGACAGGGGACATCAGCCCCAGCATTTT	CSARPRDRGHQPQHF
few	TRBV20-1	TRBD2	TRBJ2-2	14	TGCAGTGCTGGTCCGAGCGGGAGGGCCGGGGAGCTGTTTTTT	CSAGPSGRAGELFF
NA	TRBV19	NA	TRBJ1-1	14	TGTGCCAGTAGAAAACGGGGATCAGACACTGAAGCTTTCTTT	CASRKRGSDTEAFF
few	TRBV5-1	NA	TRBJ1-1	15	TGCGCCAGCAGCTTGAAGGGGACGAAGGACACTGAAGCTTTCTTT	CASSLKGTKDTEAFF
few	TRBV7-8	TRBD2	TRBJ2-1	13	TGTGCCAGCAGCCCAGCGGGAGATCGGGAGCAGTTCTTC	CASSPAGDREQFF
many	TRBV18	TRBD1	TRBJ1-2	14	TGTGCCAGCTCGCCGCAGGGGGCGCGATATGGCTACACCTTC	CASSPQGARYGYTF
many	TRBV9	NA	TRBJ1-1	16	TGTGCCAGCAGCGTAGGTCTGCAGGACCAGAACACTGAAGCTTTCTTT	CASSVGLQDQNTEAFF
many	TRBV20-1	NA	TRBJ2-3	15	TGCAGTTCGTCAATCGTGACTACGGGCACAGATACGCAGTATTTT	CSSSIVTTGTDTQYF
many	TRBV7-9	NA	TRBJ2-3	17	TGTGCCAGCAGCTCGAACTACTTGACAGGCACTACAGATACGCAGTATTTT	CASSSNYLTGTTDTQYF
NA	TRBV7-2	TRBD2	TRBJ2-5	15	TGTGCCAGCAGCCCTCGCGGGGGACTCCAAGAGACCCAGTACTTC	CASSPRGGLQETQYF
many	TRBV20-1	NA	TRBJ1-5	13	TGCAGTGGACAGTTTAATAGCAATCAGCCCCAGCATTTT	CSGQFNSNQPQHF
NA	TRBV20-1	TRBD1	TRBJ2-1	14	TGCAGTGCTATTTCCGGGACAGCCTACAATGAGCAGTTCTTC	CSAISGTAYNEQFF
many	TRBV7-2	TRBD2	TRBJ2-7	15	TGTGCCAGCAGCTTAGGCGGGGGGGGATCCTACGAGCAGTACTTC	CASSLGGGGSYEQYF
many	TRBV7-9	NA	TRBJ1-2	13	TGTGCCAGCAGCTTAGGAGGCCTCTATGGCTACACCTTC	CASSLGGLYGYTF
many	TRBV7-9	NA	TRBJ1-2	14	TGTGCCAGCAGCTTACTACACCACCAAGGGGGCTACACCTTC	CASSLLHHQGGYTF
many	TRBV11-3	TRBD2	TRBJ2-3	17	TGTGCCAGCAGCTCCCGCAGCACTAGCGACCTTAGAGATACGCAGTATTTT	CASSSRSTSDLRDTQYF
many	TRBV29-1	TRBD1	TRBJ1-5	16	TGCAGCGTTACTCAGACAGGGGGCGACGTAAATCAGCCCCAGCATTTT	CSVTQTGGDVNQPQHF
NA	TRBV5-1	TRBD2	TRBJ2-5	16	TGCGCCAGCAGCTTGTGGCTAGCGGAAGACCAAAGCACCCAGTACTTC	CASSLWLAEDQSTQYF
many	TRBV20-1	NA	TRBJ1-1	15	TGCAGTGCTCGCCCCTCTCATCTAATGAACACTGAAGCTTTCTTT	CSARPSHLMNTEAFF
many	TRBV12-3/TRBV12-4	TRBD1	TRBJ1-5	14	TGTGCCAGCAGGACCGGGACAGGGCATCAGCCCCAGCATTTT	CASRTGTGHQPQHF
few	TRBV30	NA	TRBJ2-7	12	TGTGCCTGGACGGACACCTCCTACGAGCAGTACTTC	CAWTDTSYEQYF
NA	TRBV5-1	NA	TRBJ1-1	14	TGCGCCAGCAGATTCTACGGGGCAGACACTGAAGCTTTCTTT	CASRFYGADTEAFF
few	TRBV20-1	NA	TRBJ2-3	15	TGCAGTGCTAGAGGAATGGGGGCACGGACAGATACGCAGTATTTT	CSARGMGARTDTQYF
NA	TRBV7-9	NA	TRBJ2-7	12	TGTGCCAGCACCCATGCATCATACGAGCAGTACTTC	CASTHASYEQYF
NA	TRBV7-6	NA	TRBJ2-6	15	TGTGCCAGCAGCTCGGGGATTTCTGGGGCCAACGTCCTGACTTTC	CASSSGISGANVLTF
many	TRBV12-3/TRBV12-4	NA	TRBJ1-2	15	TGTGCCAGCAGTTTAGCGCTGGCAACTAACTATGGCTACACCTTC	CASSLALATNYGYTF
many	TRBV20-1	NA	TRBJ2-3	14	TGCAGTGCTATAGACAGGATCGGGACAGATACGCAGTATTTT	CSAIDRIGTDTQYF
NA	TRBV13	NA	TRBJ2-7	15	TGTGCCAGCAGCTTAGCGGGGCCAGTCACCTACGAGCAGTACTTC	CASSLAGPVTYEQYF
many	TRBV7-9	NA	TRBJ1-4	14	TGTGCCAGCAGCTTAAGGCAGTCTAATGAAAAACTGTTTTTT	CASSLRQSNEKLFF
NA	TRBV4-3	NA	TRBJ2-1	15	TGCGCCAGCAGCCAACAGGGGCGGGAGTCGGATGAGCAGTTCTTC	CASSQQGRESDEQFF
many	TRBV27	NA	TRBJ2-5	16	TGTGCCAGCAGTCCCTTCCTGGGCAGGGCGCAAGAGACCCAGTACTTC	CASSPFLGRAQETQYF
few	TRBV6-1	TRBD1	TRBJ1-1	14	TGTGCCAGCAGTAGACAGGGGAGGTCCACTGAAGCTTTCTTT	CASSRQGRSTEAFF
many	TRBV20-1	NA	TRBJ2-3	16	TGCAGTGCTAGAGATACCGAGAGGCACTGGATAGATACGCAGTATTTT	CSARDTERHWIDTQYF
many	TRBV7-9	TRBD2	TRBJ2-3	16	TGTGCCAGCAGCTTTACCGGTAGCGGGAGCACAGATACGCAGTATTTT	CASSFTGSGSTDTQYF
many	TRBV29-1	NA	TRBJ2-1	12	TGCAGCGTTCGTCGACCCTACAATGAGCAGTTCTTC	CSVRRPYNEQFF
many	TRBV14	NA	TRBJ1-1	16	TGTGCCAGCAGCCAAGATCGCTTGTCCGCAAGGACTGAAGCTTTCTTT	CASSQDRLSARTEAFF
many	TRBV7-8	NA	TRBJ1-5	16	TGTGCCAGCAGCTTAGCCTCTCAGACCCTCGGGCAGCCCCAGCATTTT	CASSLASQTLGQPQHF
many	TRBV7-9	NA	TRBJ2-2	15	TGTGCCAGCAGCTTAGTATCCAGTACGGCCGGGGAGCTGTTTTTT	CASSLVSSTAGELFF
many	TRBV20-1	NA	TRBJ2-2	14	TGCAGTGCTATGGACAAGGGGAACACCGGGGAGCTGTTTTTT	CSAMDKGNTGELFF
many	TRBV10-3	NA	TRBJ1-1	13	TGTGCCATCAGCCTACGTGGGAACACTGAAGCTTTCTTT	CAISLRGNTEAFF
many	TRBV20-1	NA	TRBJ1-5	13	TGCAGTGCTAGAGAGACGGTAAATCAGCCCCAGCATTTT	CSARETVNQPQHF
many	TRBV4-2	NA	TRBJ2-3	17	TGTGCCAGCAGCCAAGAGGTAGCAGGGCCCTTCACAGATACGCAGTATTTT	CASSQEVAGPFTDTQYF
many	TRBV7-2	TRBD1	TRBJ2-5	14	TGTGCCAGCAGCTCGACAGGGGGCCAAGAGACCCAGTACTTC	CASSSTGGQETQYF
many	TRBV5-1	NA	TRBJ2-3	12	TGCGCCAGCAGCTTGGAAGTAGATACGCAGTATTTT	CASSLEVDTQYF
many	TRBV10-3	NA	TRBJ2-1	11	TGTGCCATCGCCTCGGCAGCTTTACAGTTCTTC	CAIASAALQFF
NA	TRBV5-1	NA	TRBJ1-1	15	TGCGCCAGCAGCCCCACCCCCGGGTTGAACACTGAAGCTTTCTTT	CASSPTPGLNTEAFF
few	TRBV20-1	NA	TRBJ1-1	16	TGCAGTGCTAGAGAAGGGTTCCGGGCCGTGGACACTGAAGCTTTCTTT	CSAREGFRAVDTEAFF
many	TRBV12-3/TRBV12-4	NA	TRBJ2-2	14	TGTGCCAGCAGTTTATCTCCCTGGACCGGGGAGCTGTTTTTT	CASSLSPWTGELFF